This TCR beta chain derives from a study of blood T cell repertoires in COVID-19. Seattle's enrolled individuals joined amid active infection and were then monitored longitudinally. Sequencing was performed with immunoSEQ multiplex PCR; in TCRdb, only in-frame clones are kept and a portion is missing. The table lists over 150,000 clones, roughly 80% of them singletons. Per germline, CDR1 PRHDT and CDR2 FYEKMQ (reference sequence). V was clipped by 5 bases and J by 1 base, with 15 bases between them. The CDR3 spans 15 residues. The chain uses TRBV13 and TRBJ2-7; D is perhaps TRBD1 (6 bases). Sequenced: peripheral blood. This sequence was found in a woman aged 80 or older with COVID-19, enrolled during active disease. The CDR3 here is CASSVLTTGSYEQYF. In DNA, the CDR3 is TGTGCCAGCAGCGTTCTTACTACAGGGTCCTACGAGCAGTACTTC. Drawing the rest from reference TRBV13 and TRBJ2-7, the complete variable domain is AAGVIQSPRHLIKEKRETATLKCYPIPRHDTVYWYQQGPGQDPQFLISFYEKMQSDKGSIPDRFSAQQFSDYHSELNMSSLELGDSALYFCASSVLTTGSYEQYFGPGTRLTVT.